This T cell receptor (beta chain) originates from a study of blood T cell repertoires in COVID-19. Study-wide context: From the United States, Italy and Spain came samples of acute and convalescent COVID-19. T cells, B-cell-depleted T cells, or PBMCs provided the cDNA or gDNA that served as material.

The CDR3 consists of 16 residues. Germline CDR1 and CDR2: LNHDA and SQIVND (reference sequence). Trimming at V came to 0 bases and at J to 6 bases, leaving 8 bases not matched to a gene. This clone was detected once. Generated by immunoSEQ multiplex PCR, the TCRdb table keeps only in-frame clones and is missing some. The repertoire holds roughly 320,000 clones, with 85% to 90% as singletons. The specimen sequenced was peripheral blood. The receptor was isolated from a man aged 65 to 79 with acute or convalescent COVID-19. The chain combines TRBV19 with TRBJ1-5; 7 bases line up with TRBD1. This CDR3 reads CASSIEAGGRVQPQHF. The CDR3 DNA is TGTGCCAGTAGTATAGAAGCAGGGGGTCGAGTTCAGCCCCAGCATTTT.